These T cell receptor beta chains were read from a single sample in a study of T cell repertoires in cytomegalovirus infection. Via MiXCR, TCRdb re-called the reads, giving one row per CDR3 protein. The top ten hold about 20% of the sample, which has 680,000 or so distinct CDR3 sequences, around 31% seen once. Their antigens remain unidentified. The sample consisted of cultured PBMCs, taken from culture after CMV antigen stimulation. These TCRs come from a human donor in good health (CMV status not recorded). Some clones in this sample may be carry-over from other donors' samples. Each CDR3 is given with its conserved first and last residue. D genes are given only for firm matches. Not every row has a clone size; where given, it reads once, few, many or a size class.

>.|TRBV23-1|TRBJ2-7|.
CASIRADLTYEQYF
TGCGCCAGCATCAGGGCAGACTTAACCTACGAGCAGTACTTC
>.|TRBV7-2|TRBJ1-5|few
CASSLVGRGQPQHF
TGTGCCAGCAGCTTAGTGGGCAGGGGCCAGCCCCAGCATTTT
>.|TRBV29-1|TRBJ2-1|.
CSAEGAPYNEQFF
TGCAGCGCCGAGGGAGCGCCCTACAATGAGCAGTTCTTC
>TRBD2|TRBV4-2|TRBJ2-5|.
CASSQDLLAGGRLETQYF
TGTGCCAGCAGCCAAGATCTCCTAGCGGGAGGCAGGTTGGAGACCCAGTACTTC
>.|TRBV6-1|TRBJ2-7|few
CASSVGTTYEQYF
TGTGCCAGCAGCGTGGGGACAACGTACGAGCAGTACTTC
>TRBD2|TRBV5-6|TRBJ2-7|few
CASSPGGGSYEQYF
TGTGCCAGCAGCCCCGGGGGGGGATCCTACGAGCAGTACTTC
>.|TRBV7-2|TRBJ2-1|.
CASSPSLAQSHNEQFF
TGTGCCAGCAGCCCTTCCCTAGCGCAGTCCCACAATGAGCAGTTCTTC
>TRBD1|TRBV2|TRBJ1-1|few
CASSERGQREAFF
TGTGCCAGCAGCGAAAGGGGGCAGAGAGAAGCTTTCTTT
>TRBD1|TRBV6-1|TRBJ1-5|few
CASSGTGWSNSNQPQHF
TGTGCCAGCAGTGGGACAGGGTGGTCGAATAGCAATCAGCCCCAGCATTTT
>TRBD2|TRBV15|TRBJ2-3|.
CATSRDHPGGSTDTQYF
TGTGCCACCAGCAGAGATCACCCGGGAGGGTCGACAGATACGCAGTATTTT
>.|TRBV6-6|TRBJ1-5|.
CASSFFGQGDNQPQHF
.
>.|TRBV7-8|TRBJ2-1|many
CASSFFSGTVTYNEQFF
TGTGCCAGCAGCTTCTTTAGCGGGACAGTCACCTACAATGAGCAGTTCTTC
>TRBD1|TRBV2|TRBJ1-2|few
CASSVMDRTYDGYTF
TGTGCCAGCAGTGTAATGGACAGGACTTATGATGGCTACACCTTC
>.|TRBV29-1|TRBJ2-7|.
CSVQGRVYEQYF
TGCAGCGTACAAGGACGAGTCTACGAGCAGTACTTC
>.|TRBV3-1|TRBJ1-1|.
CASSQVGSVGEAFF
TGTGCCAGCAGCCAAGTCGGATCAGTGGGTGAAGCTTTCTTT
>.|TRBV6-5|TRBJ2-7|.
CASRLSTSSYYEQYF
TGTGCCAGCAGGCTGTCTACTAGCAGTTACTACGAGCAGTACTTC
>.|TRBV3-1|TRBJ2-1|few
CASSLFNSNEQFF
TGTGCCAGCAGCCTCTTTAACAGCAATGAGCAGTTCTTC
>.|TRBV12-3/TRBV12-4|TRBJ1-5|.
CASSFWYSNQPQHF
TGTGCCAGCAGTTTCTGGTATAGCAATCAGCCCCAGCATTTT
>.|TRBV7-9|TRBJ2-3|.
CASSPSAMKADTQYF
TGTGCCAGCAGCCCTAGCGCCATGAAGGCAGATACGCAGTATTTT
>.|TRBV5-6|TRBJ2-3|few
CASSLGLRAAF
TGTGCCAGCAGCTTAGGGCTCCGGGCCGCGTTT
>.|TRBV20-1|TRBJ2-7|.
CSASRDLLGEQYF
TGCAGTGCTTCCCGGGACCTCTTGGGGGAGCAGTACTTC
>TRBD1|TRBV5-5|TRBJ2-5|few
CASSSNYQRRTGQETQYF
TGTGCCAGCAGCTCAAACTACCAAAGAAGGACAGGTCAAGAGACCCAGTACTTC
>TRBD2|TRBV19|TRBJ2-1|few
CASSIGDGGLLNEQFF
TGTGCCAGTAGTATAGGGGACGGGGGGTTGCTCAATGAGCAGTTCTTC
>.|TRBV6-1|TRBJ1-1|few
CASSEYAGVRKAFF
TGTGCCAGCAGTGAATACGCAGGAGTGCGGAAAGCTTTCTTT
>.|TRBV10-3|TRBJ2-7|.
CAISHPETGGEQYF
TGTGCCATCAGCCACCCCGAGACAGGAGGAGAGCAGTACTTC
>TRBD2|TRBV18|TRBJ2-3|.
CASSPRGTRADTQYF
TGTGCCAGCTCACCACGGGGGACTAGGGCAGATACGCAGTATTTT
>TRBD2|TRBV7-9|TRBJ2-1|few
CASSSIAGGPSPNNEQFF
TGTGCCAGCAGCTCAATAGCGGGAGGGCCTTCTCCAAACAATGAGCAGTTCTTC
>TRBD1|TRBV4-3|TRBJ1-4|.
CASSRDRFYEKLFF
TGCGCCAGCAGCCGGGACAGATTCTATGAAAAACTGTTTTTT
>.|TRBV7-9|TRBJ1-3|many
CASSLPERNTIYF
TGTGCCAGCAGCTTACCAGAGCGAAACACCATATATTTT
>.|TRBV28|TRBJ1-2|few
CASTVGQYGYTF
TGTGCCAGCACCGTAGGACAATATGGCTACACCTTC
>.|TRBV7-2|TRBJ2-7|.
CASSSRATGEQYF
TGTGCCAGCAGCAGTCGGGCGACGGGCGAGCAGTACTTC
>.|TRBV12-3/TRBV12-4|TRBJ1-2|.
CASSSGVSNGYTF
TGTGCCAGCAGTTCGGGGGTGTCGAATGGCTACACCTTC
>.|TRBV20-1|TRBJ2-1|.
CSARDALQASYNEQFF
TGCAGTGCTAGAGATGCACTCCAGGCTTCTTACAATGAGCAGTTCTTC
>.|TRBV7-4|TRBJ2-4|.
CASSLKCFPAKNIQYF
TGTGCCAGCAGCTTAAAGTGTTTTCCAGCCAAAAACATTCAGTACTTC
>TRBD2|TRBV7-8|TRBJ2-1|many
CASSLAGGGAYNEQFF
TGTGCCAGCAGCTTAGCGGGGGGGGGGGCCTACAATGAGCAGTTCTTC
>.|TRBV7-2|TRBJ2-5|few
CASSKISETQYF
TGTGCCAGCAGCAAGATATCCGAGACCCAGTACTTC
>.|TRBV12-3/TRBV12-4|TRBJ2-1|.
CASSFVPSYNEQFF
TGTGCCAGCAGTTTCGTTCCCAGTTACAATGAGCAGTTCTTC
>.|TRBV6-1|TRBJ2-1|few
CASSERWSSYNEQFF
TGTGCCAGCAGTGAAAGGTGGAGCTCCTACAATGAGCAGTTCTTC
>.|TRBV2|TRBJ1-5|few
CASSGPNQPQHF
TGTGCCAGCAGCGGACCCAATCAGCCCCAGCATTTT
>.|TRBV6-2/TRBV6-3|TRBJ2-2|.
CASSSTLMELFF
TGTGCCAGCAGTTCGACCCTGATGGAGCTGTTTTTT
>.|TRBV7-2|TRBJ2-2|.
CASSPNPRSPKLTGELFF
TGTGCCAGCAGCCCGAACCCTCGCAGCCCCAAGCTAACCGGGGAGCTGTTTTTT
>TRBD2|TRBV19|TRBJ2-1|few
CASSISGGPNNEQFF
TGTGCCAGTAGTATAAGCGGGGGGCCTAACAATGAGCAGTTCTTC
>TRBD1|TRBV7-2|TRBJ2-7|many
CASSPGTGADEQYF
TGTGCCAGCAGCCCCGGGACAGGGGCAGACGAGCAGTACTTC
>.|TRBV20-1|TRBJ1-3|few
CSAESSGTIYF
TGCAGTGCCGAAAGTAGCGGCACCATATATTTT
>.|TRBV5-4|TRBJ1-1|.
CASSHKSGADTEAFF
TGTGCCAGCAGCCACAAAAGTGGGGCGGACACTGAAGCTTTCTTT
>.|TRBV7-2|TRBJ1-2|many
CASSLGSTIYGYTF
TGTGCCAGCAGCTTAGGGTCGACGATCTATGGCTACACCTTC
>TRBD1|TRBV25-1|TRBJ1-1|.
CASTGATGGNTEAFF
TGTGCCAGCACTGGAGCGACAGGGGGGAACACTGAAGCTTTCTTT
>TRBD1|TRBV7-9|TRBJ1-2|many
CASSASGTDYGYTF
TGTGCCAGCAGCGCTTCAGGGACAGACTATGGCTACACCTTC
>TRBD2|TRBV7-2|TRBJ2-1|many
CASKSGGVYNEQFF
TGTGCCAGCAAAAGCGGGGGGGTTTACAATGAGCAGTTCTTC
>.|TRBV6-1|TRBJ2-6|few
CASSGRTRPGVLTF
TGTGCCAGCAGTGGGCGGACCCGCCCAGGCGTCCTGACTTTC
>TRBD1|TRBV12-3/TRBV12-4|TRBJ1-5|few
CASSQGQGKEHF
TGTGCCAGCAGCCAGGGACAGGGTAAAGAGCATTTT
>.|TRBV4-2|TRBJ1-6|many
CASSQGNSPLHF
TGTGCCAGCAGCCAGGGAAATTCACCCCTCCACTTT
>TRBD1|TRBV6-1|TRBJ2-3|many
CASRARLGGQGTDTQYF
TGTGCCAGCAGGGCCCGCTTGGGGGGACAGGGCACAGATACGCAGTATTTT